Listed below are T cell receptor beta chains from one sample, sequenced in a study of blood T cell repertoires in COVID-19. The assay was immunoSEQ multiplex PCR, and TCRdb's table has in-frame clones only and misses some. The data show more than 200,000 clones, under 90% seen once. The sequencing sample was made of peripheral blood. Receptors were obtained from a man aged 80 or over with acute or convalescent COVID-19. Each CDR3 is given with its conserved first and last residue. The D gene is left open where the match is weak. Clone size appears in some rows only: once, few, many, or a class for an expanded clone.

>.|TRBV28|.|TRBJ1-2
CASSSTVAVQYGYTF
TGTGCCAGCAGTTCCACGGTTGCGGTTCAATATGGCTACACCTTC
>TRBD2|TRBV5-1|.|TRBJ2-1
CASNTGTSGSNEQFF
TGCGCCAGTAATACCGGGACTAGCGGGAGTAATGAGCAGTTCTTC
>.|TRBV7-3|.|TRBJ2-3
CASSPEGTDTQYF
TGTGCCAGCAGCCCAGAAGGCACAGATACGCAGTATTTT
>.|TRBV14|.|TRBJ2-7
CASSQDSWGVRQYF
TGTGCCAGCAGCCAAGATAGCTGGGGGGTGAGGCAGTACTTC
>TRBD1|TRBV6-5|.|TRBJ1-6
CASSKRQGDNSPLHF
TGTGCCAGCAGTAAAAGACAGGGAGATAATTCACCCCTCCACTTT
>.|TRBV6-1|.|TRBJ2-1
CASSETTGTEQFF
TGTGCCAGCAGTGAGACAACAGGGACGGAGCAGTTCTTC
>.|TRBV21-1|.|TRBJ2-7
CASSKAGQRSYEQYF
TGTGCCAGCAGCAAAGCTGGCCAGCGGAGCTACGAGCAGTACTTC
>.|TRBV18|.|TRBJ1-3
CASSPNTGTGNTIYF
TGTGCCAGCTCACCAAACACAGGGACTGGAAACACCATATATTTT
>TRBD2|TRBV6-2/TRBV6-3|.|TRBJ2-1
CASSPRTSYYNEQFF
TGTGCCAGCAGCCCGAGGACTAGCTACTACAATGAGCAGTTCTTC
>.|TRBV5-4|.|TRBJ2-3
CASSPTGSDTQYF
TGTGCCAGCAGCCCGACAGGTTCAGATACGCAGTATTTT
>TRBD2|TRBV6-5|.|TRBJ2-1
CASELAGNHNEQFF
TGTGCCAGCGAACTAGCGGGTAACCACAATGAGCAGTTCTTC
>.|TRBV7-3|.|TRBJ2-5
CASSSDLVTQYF
TGTGCCAGCAGCTCAGACCTAGTTACCCAGTACTTC
>.|TRBV5-5|.|TRBJ2-7
CASSPNPRAEQYF
TGTGCCAGCAGCCCCAACCCCAGGGCCGAGCAGTACTTC
>.|TRBV7-2|.|TRBJ1-1
CASSIGGTEAFF
TGTGCCAGCAGCATCGGTGGCACTGAAGCTTTCTTT
>TRBD2|TRBV19|.|TRBJ2-5
CASRGGRAWETQYF
TGTGCCAGTAGAGGCGGGAGGGCCTGGGAGACCCAGTACTTC
>.|TRBV7-2|.|TRBJ1-2
CASSFAGNYGYTF
TGTGCCAGCAGCTTCGCGGGGAACTATGGCTACACCTTC
>.|TRBV11-2|once|TRBJ1-3
CASSLEGNTIYF
TGTGCCAGCAGCTTGGAGGGAAACACCATATATTTT
>TRBD2|TRBV2|few|TRBJ2-1
CASSLAGGTYNEQFF
TGTGCCAGCAGTCTAGCGGGAGGCACCTACAATGAGCAGTTCTTC
>.|TRBV2|.|TRBJ1-6
CASSVVFGSSPLHF
TGTGCCAGCAGTGTTGTGTTCGGGTCTTCACCCCTCCACTTT
>TRBD2|TRBV30|.|TRBJ2-1
CASGTSYNEQFF
TGTGCCTCCGGGACTAGTTACAATGAGCAGTTCTTC
>.|TRBV21-1|once|TRBJ1-1
CASSALSGKTEAFF
TGTGCCAGCAGCGCGCTGTCGGGGAAGACTGAAGCTTTCTTT
>TRBD1|TRBV14|.|TRBJ2-2
CASRGTGGLTGELFF
TGTGCCAGCAGGGGGACAGGGGGCCTAACCGGGGAGCTGTTTTTT
>.|TRBV29-1|.|TRBJ2-1
CSVTQQGPSSYNEQFF
TGCAGCGTAACCCAACAGGGCCCCAGCTCCTACAATGAGCAGTTCTTC
>TRBD1|TRBV4-1|.|TRBJ2-1
CASSQGGTGGYNEQFF
TGCGCCAGCAGCCAAGGTGGGACAGGGGGGTACAATGAGCAGTTCTTC
>TRBD1|TRBV6-5|.|TRBJ2-2
CASSYFDRAGELFF
TGTGCCAGCAGTTACTTTGACAGGGCCGGGGAGCTGTTTTTT
>TRBD2|TRBV5-5|.|TRBJ2-3
CASSWGTSLTDTQYF
TGTGCCAGCAGCTGGGGGACTAGTTTGACGGATACGCAGTATTTT
>TRBD1|TRBV2|.|TRBJ2-2
CASSPHRGIGELFF
TGTGCCAGCAGTCCTCACAGGGGGATCGGGGAGCTGTTTTTT
>.|TRBV9|.|TRBJ2-1
CASSPPEDSSSYNEQFF
TGTGCCAGCAGCCCCCCAGAGGATTCGAGCTCCTACAATGAGCAGTTCTTC
>.|TRBV21-1|.|TRBJ2-1
CASSRAGTSGTSYNEQFF
TGTGCCAGCAGCAGAGCCGGGACTAGCGGGACCTCCTACAATGAGCAGTTCTTC
>.|TRBV5-1|.|TRBJ1-4
CASRLGGRVEKLFF
TGCGCCAGCAGACTAGGGGGTCGCGTTGAAAAACTGTTTTTT
>.|TRBV21-1|.|TRBJ1-2
CASSKIGRGQVYGYTF
TGTGCCAGCAGCAAAATAGGTAGAGGACAGGTTTATGGCTACACCTTC
>.|TRBV14|.|TRBJ1-2
CASSRALGGNYGYTF
TGTGCCAGCAGCCGGGCCTTAGGTGGTAACTATGGCTACACCTTC
>TRBD1|TRBV7-2|.|TRBJ2-3
CASRLTGDPDTQYF
TGTGCCAGCAGACTTACAGGGGACCCAGATACGCAGTATTTT
>.|TRBV10-2|.|TRBJ2-5
CASSITTGKETQYF
TGCGCCAGCAGTATAACCACAGGGAAAGAGACCCAGTACTTC
>TRBD1|TRBV29-1|.|TRBJ2-3
CSVEKGATDTQYF
TGCAGCGTTGAGAAGGGGGCTACAGATACGCAGTATTTT
>TRBD1|TRBV11-3|.|TRBJ1-6
CASSLDNPRGRNSPLHF
TGTGCCAGCAGCTTAGATAACCCAAGGGGGCGGAATTCACCCCTCCACTTT
>TRBD1|TRBV5-1|once|TRBJ2-1
CASSWAGTGDNEQFF
TGCGCCAGCAGCTGGGCCGGGACAGGGGACAATGAGCAGTTCTTC
>.|TRBV10-1|.|TRBJ1-5
CASSDQINQPQHF
TGCGCCAGCAGTGACCAGATTAATCAGCCCCAGCATTTT
>TRBD2|TRBV27|.|TRBJ2-1
CASRPSGRADEQFF
TGTGCCAGCAGACCTAGCGGGAGGGCGGATGAGCAGTTCTTC
>TRBD2|TRBV11-2|.|TRBJ2-7
CASSQGAGGPYEQYF
TGTGCCAGCAGCCAAGGGGCGGGAGGGCCATACGAGCAGTACTTC
>.|TRBV18|.|TRBJ1-1
CASSTGMNTEAFF
TGTGCCAGCTCAACGGGGATGAACACTGAAGCTTTCTTT
>.|TRBV6-4|.|TRBJ2-2
CASSSFGELFF
TGTGCCAGCAGTTCCTTTGGGGAGCTGTTTTTT
>TRBD1|TRBV28|.|TRBJ1-2
CASKTGGGYGYTF
TGTGCCAGCAAGACAGGGGGTGGCTATGGCTACACCTTC
>TRBD2|TRBV11-2|.|TRBJ2-1
CASSPNGLAGGYNEQFF
TGTGCCAGCAGCCCAAACGGACTAGCGGGAGGTTACAATGAGCAGTTCTTC
>.|TRBV29-1|.|TRBJ2-3
CSVQGITAKGTDTQYF
TGCAGCGTTCAAGGCATAACAGCCAAAGGCACAGATACGCAGTATTTT
>TRBD1|TRBV27|.|TRBJ1-6
CASTARDRGYNSPLHF
TGTGCCAGCACCGCGAGGGACAGGGGTTATAATTCACCCCTCCACTTT
>.|TRBV6-2/TRBV6-3|.|TRBJ1-4
CASSWSANEKLFF
TGTGCCAGCAGTTGGTCAGCTAATGAAAAACTGTTTTTT
>.|TRBV7-9|once|TRBJ2-1
CASSPLGTPQDEQFF
TGTGCCAGCAGCCCCCTCGGAACGCCTCAGGATGAGCAGTTCTTC
>TRBD1|TRBV18|.|TRBJ1-1
CASSGTGLNTEAFF
TGTGCCAGCTCTGGGACAGGGTTGAACACTGAAGCTTTCTTT
>TRBD1|TRBV30|.|TRBJ1-4
CAWAGQGGTYLFF
TGTGCCTGGGCCGGACAGGGAGGGACCTACTTGTTTTTT
>TRBD2|TRBV9|few|TRBJ2-1
CASRSSGTNEQFF
TGTGCCAGCAGGTCCAGCGGGACCAATGAGCAGTTCTTC
>TRBD2|TRBV7-9|few|TRBJ2-2
CASSSISGTIPGELFF
TGTGCCAGCAGCTCCATCTCCGGGACTATCCCCGGGGAGCTGTTTTTT